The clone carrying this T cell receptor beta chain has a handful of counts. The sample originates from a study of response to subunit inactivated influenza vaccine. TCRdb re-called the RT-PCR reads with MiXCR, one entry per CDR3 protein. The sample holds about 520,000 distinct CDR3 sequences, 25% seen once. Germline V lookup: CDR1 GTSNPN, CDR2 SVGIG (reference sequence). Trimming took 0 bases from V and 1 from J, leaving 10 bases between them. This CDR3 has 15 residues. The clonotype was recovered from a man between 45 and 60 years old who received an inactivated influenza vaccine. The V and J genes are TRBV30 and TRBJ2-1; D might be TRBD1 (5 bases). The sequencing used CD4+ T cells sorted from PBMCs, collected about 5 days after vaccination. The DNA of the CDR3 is TGTGCCTGGAGTGTTTCAGGGATATCCTACAATGAGCAGTTCTTC. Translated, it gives CAWSVSGISYNEQFF.